This T cell receptor beta chain was obtained from a study of cytomegalovirus exposure and HLA in healthy donors. Study-wide results and limits: Sequencing depth roughly uniform across donors was assumed in presence/absence analyses.

Amplification used 60 Vbeta primers and 13 Jbeta primers. Here immunoSEQ multiplex PCR was the method, and the copy in TCRdb shows in-frame clones only, minus some. The data hold over 200,000 clones, with around four fifths observed a single time. This clone came up a few times. The antigen is unknown. The CDR3 consists of 12 residues. Germline CDR1 reads MDHEN; CDR2 reads SYDVKM. V was trimmed by 8 bases and J by 10 bases, leaving 15 bases between them. The sample was PBMCs. The chain couples TRBV28 to TRBJ2-1, with TRBD1 as a possible D gene (5 bases). This TCR came from a male donor in good health and CMV-seronegative. The CDR3 region is CASERVKGEQFF. CDR3 DNA: TGTGCCAGCGAAAGGGTGAAGGGGGAGCAGTTCTTC.